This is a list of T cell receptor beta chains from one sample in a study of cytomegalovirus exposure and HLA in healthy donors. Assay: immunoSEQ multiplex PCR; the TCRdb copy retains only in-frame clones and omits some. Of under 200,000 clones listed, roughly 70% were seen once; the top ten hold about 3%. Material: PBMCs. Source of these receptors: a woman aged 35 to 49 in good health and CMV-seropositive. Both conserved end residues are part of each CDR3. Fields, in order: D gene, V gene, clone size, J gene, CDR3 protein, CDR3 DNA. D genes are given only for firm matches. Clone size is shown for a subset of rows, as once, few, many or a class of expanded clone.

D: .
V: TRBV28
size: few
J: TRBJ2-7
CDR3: CASSFPNSYEQYF
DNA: TGTGCCAGCAGTTTCCCTAACAGTTACGAGCAGTACTTC

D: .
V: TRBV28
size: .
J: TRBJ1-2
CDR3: CASTSGLQTYGYTF
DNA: TGTGCCAGCACCTCAGGGTTGCAGACCTATGGCTACACCTTT

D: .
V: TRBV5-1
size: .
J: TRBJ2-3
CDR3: CASSLAPTAADTQYF
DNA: TGCGCCAGCAGCTTGGCCCCGACTGCGGCAGATACGCAGTATTTT

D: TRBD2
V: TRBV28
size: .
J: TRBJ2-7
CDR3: CASSSGTSGSYEQYF
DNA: TGTGCCAGCAGTTCGGGGACTAGCGGTTCCTACGAGCAGTACTTC

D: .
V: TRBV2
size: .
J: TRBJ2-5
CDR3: CASSARAYQETQYF
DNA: TGTGCCAGCAGTGCCAGGGCGTACCAAGAGACCCAGTACTTC

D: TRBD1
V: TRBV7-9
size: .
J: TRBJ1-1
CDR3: CASSSRPGTGMNTEAFF
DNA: TGTGCCAGCAGCTCTCGTCCCGGGACAGGGATGAACACTGAAGCTTTCTTT

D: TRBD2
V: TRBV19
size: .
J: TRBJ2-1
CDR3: CASSGTGTTPTDEQFF
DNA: TGTGCCAGTAGCGGGACCGGGACTACCCCTACCGATGAGCAGTTCTTC

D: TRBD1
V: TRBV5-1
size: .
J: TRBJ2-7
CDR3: CASSPGQDYEQYF
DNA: TGCGCCAGCAGCCCTGGACAGGACTACGAGCAGTACTTC

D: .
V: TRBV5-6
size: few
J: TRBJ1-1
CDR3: CASSLRQEAFF
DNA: TGTGCCAGCAGCTTGAGACAGGAAGCTTTCTTT

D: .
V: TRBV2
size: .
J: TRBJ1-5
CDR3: CASSETGGAQPQNF
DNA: TGTGCCAGCAGTGAAACCGGCGGGGCTCAGCCCCAGAATTTT

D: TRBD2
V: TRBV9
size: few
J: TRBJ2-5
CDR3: CASSPWTSGSQETQYF
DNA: TGTGCCAGCAGCCCCTGGACTAGCGGGAGCCAAGAGACCCAGTACTTC

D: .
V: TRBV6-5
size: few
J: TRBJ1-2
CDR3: CASSRPNYGYPF
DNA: TGTGCCAGCAGTCGGCCGAACTATGGCTACCCCTTC

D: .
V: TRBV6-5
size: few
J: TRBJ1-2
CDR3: CASSRHAGGSYGYTF
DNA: TGTGCCAGCAGCCGACATGCGGGCGGTAGCTATGGCTACACCTTC

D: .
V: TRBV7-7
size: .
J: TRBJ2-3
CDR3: CASSLALTGTGTDTQYF
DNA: TGTGCTAGCAGCTTAGCGCTAACAGGGACGGGCACAGATACGCAGTATTTT

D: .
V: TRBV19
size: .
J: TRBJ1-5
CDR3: CASATRGRRSDNQPQNF
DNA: TGTGCCAGTGCGACACGAGGTAGGCGTTCGGACAATCAGCCCCAGAATTTT

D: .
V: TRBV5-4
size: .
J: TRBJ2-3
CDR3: CASSLEQGTDTQYF
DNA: TGTGCCAGCAGCTTGGAACAAGGCACAGATACGCAGTATTTT

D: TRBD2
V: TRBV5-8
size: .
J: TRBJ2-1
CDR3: CASSSGTSENNEQFF
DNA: TGTGCCAGCAGCTCCGGGACTAGCGAAAACAATGAGCAGTTCTTC

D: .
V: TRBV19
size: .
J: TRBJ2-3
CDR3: CASSLSSDTQYF
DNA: TGTGCCAGTAGCCTTTCCTCGGATACGCAGTATTTT

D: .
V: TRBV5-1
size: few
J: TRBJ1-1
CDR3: CASSSPGNTEAFF
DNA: TGCGCCAGCAGCTCCCCCGGGAACACTGAAGCTTTCTTT

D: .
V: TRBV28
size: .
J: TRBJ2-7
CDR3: CASQTGTPKEQYF
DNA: TGTGCCAGCCAAACCGGGACACCGAAAGAGCAGTACTTC

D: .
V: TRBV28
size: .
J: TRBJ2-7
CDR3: CASSPTAGTDEGEQYF
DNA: TGTGCCAGCAGCCCGACAGCCGGGACTGACGAAGGAGAGCAGTACTTC

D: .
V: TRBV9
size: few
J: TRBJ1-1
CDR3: CASSTGLPNTEAFF
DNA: TGTGCCAGCAGCACGGGACTCCCGAACACTGAAGCTTTCTTT

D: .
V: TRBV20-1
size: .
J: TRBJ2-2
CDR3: CSAYIAGELFF
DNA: TGCAGTGCGTACATCGCCGGGGAGCTGTTTTTT

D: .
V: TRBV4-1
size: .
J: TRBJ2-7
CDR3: CASSQGPLLPLEQYF
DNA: TGCGCCAGCAGCCAGGGGCCTCTTTTACCCCTCGAGCAGTACTTC

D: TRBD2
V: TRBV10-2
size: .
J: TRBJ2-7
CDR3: CASYRGGGAYTYEQYF
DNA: TGCGCCAGCTATCGGGGCGGGGGGGCGTATACCTACGAGCAGTACTTC

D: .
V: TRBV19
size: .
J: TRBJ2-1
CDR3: CASSTLAYNEQFF
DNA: TGTGCCAGTAGTACTCTAGCATACAATGAGCAGTTCTTC

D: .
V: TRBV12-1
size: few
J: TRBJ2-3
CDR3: CASSSGFTNFPSTDTQYF
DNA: TGTGCCAGCAGCTCGGGATTTACGAATTTTCCTAGCACAGATACGCAGTATTTT

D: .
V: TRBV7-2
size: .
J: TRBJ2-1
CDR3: CASSGPQGNEQFF
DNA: TGTGCCAGCAGCGGCCCACAGGGCAATGAGCAGTTCTTC

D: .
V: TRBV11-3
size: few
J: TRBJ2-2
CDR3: CASSGGLGELFF
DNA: TGTGCCAGCAGTGGAGGGTTGGGGGAGCTGTTTTTT

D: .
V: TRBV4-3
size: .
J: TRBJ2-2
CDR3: CASSQMSANTGELFF
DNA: TGCGCCAGCAGCCAAATGTCGGCGAACACCGGGGAGCTGTTTTTT

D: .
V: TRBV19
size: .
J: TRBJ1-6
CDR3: CASSDGTTYNSPLHF
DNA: TGTGCCAGTAGTGACGGGACAACTTATAATTCACCCCTCCACTTT

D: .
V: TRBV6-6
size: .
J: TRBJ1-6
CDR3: CASSLEGNSPLHF
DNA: TGTGCCAGCAGTTTAGAGGGTAATTCACCCCTCCACTTT

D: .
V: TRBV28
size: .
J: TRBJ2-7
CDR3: CASSLNNYEQYF
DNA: TGTGCCAGCAGTTTGAACAACTACGAGCAGTACTTC

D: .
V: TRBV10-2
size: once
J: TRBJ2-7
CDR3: CASSQIQVSYEQYF
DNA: TGCGCCAGCAGTCAAATCCAGGTCTCCTACGAGCAGTACTTC

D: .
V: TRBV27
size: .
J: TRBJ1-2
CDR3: CASSTDDRNYGYTF
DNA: TGTGCCAGCAGTACAGACGACAGAAACTATGGCTACACCTTC

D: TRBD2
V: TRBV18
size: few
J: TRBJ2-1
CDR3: CASSPLTSEAYNEQFF
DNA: TGTGCCAGCTCACCCTTGACTAGCGAAGCTTACAATGAGCAGTTCTTC

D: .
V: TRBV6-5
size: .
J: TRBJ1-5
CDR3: CASSYSRGNNQPQHF
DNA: TGTGCCAGCAGTTACTCCAGGGGTAACAATCAGCCCCAGCATTTT

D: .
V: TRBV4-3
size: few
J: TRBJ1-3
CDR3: CASSQDLGSGNTIYF
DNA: TGCGCCAGCAGCCAAGATCTGGGGAGTGGAAACACCATATATTTT

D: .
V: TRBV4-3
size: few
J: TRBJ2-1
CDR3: CASSQLRGNNEQFF
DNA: TGCGCCAGCAGCCAACTTCGCGGGAACAATGAGCAGTTCTTC

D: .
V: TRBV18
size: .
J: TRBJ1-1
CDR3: CASSPEAANTEAFF
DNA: TGTGCCAGCTCACCGGAGGCGGCGAACACTGAAGCTTTCTTT

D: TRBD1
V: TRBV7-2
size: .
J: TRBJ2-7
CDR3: CASSHTGVRSYEQYF
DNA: TGTGCCAGCAGTCATACAGGGGTTAGGTCCTACGAGCAGTACTTC

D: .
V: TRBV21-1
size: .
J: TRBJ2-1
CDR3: CASSNVNSGRPHEQFF
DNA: TGTGCCAGCAGCAATGTTAATAGCGGGAGGCCCCATGAGCAGTTCTTC

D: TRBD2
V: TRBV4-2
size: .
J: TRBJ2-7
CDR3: CASSQDTYGWREARGYEQYF
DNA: TGTGCCAGCAGCCAAGATACGTATGGTTGGCGGGAGGCCAGAGGATACGAGCAGTACTTC

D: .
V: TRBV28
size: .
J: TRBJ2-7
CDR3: CASNVLSGVAYEQYF
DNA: TGTGCCAGCAATGTACTAAGCGGAGTGGCGTACGAGCAGTACTTC

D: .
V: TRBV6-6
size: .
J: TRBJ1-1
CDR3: CASSSYSLTMHGAFF
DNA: TGTGCCAGCAGTTCTTACAGTCTGACCATGCACGGAGCTTTCTTT

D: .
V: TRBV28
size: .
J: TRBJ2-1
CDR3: CASRLTEAYNEQFF
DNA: TGTGCCAGCAGGTTGACTGAAGCCTACAATGAGCAGTTCTTC

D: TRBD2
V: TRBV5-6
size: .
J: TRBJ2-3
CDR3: CASSGLAGRGTDTQYF
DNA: TGTGCCAGCAGCGGACTAGCGGGAAGGGGGACAGATACGCAGTATTTT

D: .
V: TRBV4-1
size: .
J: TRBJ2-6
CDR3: CASSRKQGNNVLTF
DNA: TGCGCCAGCAGCCGGAAACAGGGAAACAACGTCCTGACTTTC

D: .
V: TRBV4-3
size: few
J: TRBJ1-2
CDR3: CASSQERQGSHGYTF
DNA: TGCGCCAGCAGCCAAGAGCGTCAGGGGTCCCATGGCTACACCTTC

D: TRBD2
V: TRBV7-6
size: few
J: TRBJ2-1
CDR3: CASSSRLAGASYNEQFF
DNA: TGTGCCAGCAGCTCTCGACTAGCGGGGGCCTCCTACAATGAGCAGTTCTTC